Here is one TCR beta chain with its context. The source of the sample is a study of technical replicates of blood from several donors. The CDR3 is 14 amino acids. With V trimmed by 5 bases and J by 3 bases, 3 bases remained unmatched. Germline lookup yields CDR1 SGHVS and CDR2 FNYEAQ. Sequencing used immunoSEQ multiplex PCR; TCRdb keeps in-frame clones, though not all of them. The sample has 75,000 to 100,000 clones; around 96% are singletons. This clonotype was sampled from a human donor in good health. The gene calls are TRBV7-6 and TRBJ2-7; 11 bases are shared with TRBD1. The sequenced sample was T cells isolated from PBMCs. The CDR3 DNA reads as TGTGCCAGCAGCCCCGGGACAGGGGGCTACGAGCAGTACTTC. Its translation is CASSPGTGGYEQYF.